This T cell receptor (beta chain) was sequenced for a study of cytotoxic CD8 clonotypes in ibrutinib-treated CLL. This CDR3 is 14 amino acids long. The germline V gene has CDR1 ENHRY and CDR2 SYGVKD. The trim removed 10 bases at V and 4 bases at J, leaving 11 bases unmatched. TCRdb's copy holds only in-frame clones and misses some; the assay was immunoSEQ multiplex PCR. The sample carries some 150,000 clones, approximately 75% recorded once. V is TRBV10-3 and J is TRBJ2-7; 9 bases map to TRBD1. The sample consisted of PBMCs, taken after 12 months of ibrutinib treatment. This sequence was found in a human donor with chronic lymphocytic leukemia. This CDR3 reads CATGPGTGPYEQYF. CDR3 sequence (DNA): TGTGCCACTGGCCCCGGGACAGGGCCTTACGAGCAGTACTTC.